The sequence of this TCR beta chain was determined in a study of PD-1 blockade in classical Hodgkin lymphoma. Study-wide points: Whereas CD4+ TCR diversity had risen significantly by C4D1, CD8+ TCR diversity had not.

With no exception, relapse followed autologous stem cell transplantation in all patients, and brentuximab vedotin exposure varied. Repertoires were generated with immunoSEQ multiplex PCR, while TCRdb's copy carries only in-frame clones and drops some. The sample carries just over 60,000 clones, around 89% recorded once. This CDR3 comprises 13 residues. With 5 bases removed from V and 1 base from J, the gap between germline ends came to 10 bases. Germline values: CDR1 SQVTM, CDR2 ANQGSEA. In the case of this clone: Its antigen is not identified.

The receptor was isolated from a human donor with classical Hodgkin lymphoma. This chain connects TRBV29-1 to TRBJ2-3; D unresolved. The sequenced sample was peripheral blood mononuclear cells (PBMCs), obtained at baseline. In nucleotides, the CDR3 is TGCAGCGTTCCAAGATTCGGCACAGATACGCAGTATTTT. Protein: CSVPRFGTDTQYF.